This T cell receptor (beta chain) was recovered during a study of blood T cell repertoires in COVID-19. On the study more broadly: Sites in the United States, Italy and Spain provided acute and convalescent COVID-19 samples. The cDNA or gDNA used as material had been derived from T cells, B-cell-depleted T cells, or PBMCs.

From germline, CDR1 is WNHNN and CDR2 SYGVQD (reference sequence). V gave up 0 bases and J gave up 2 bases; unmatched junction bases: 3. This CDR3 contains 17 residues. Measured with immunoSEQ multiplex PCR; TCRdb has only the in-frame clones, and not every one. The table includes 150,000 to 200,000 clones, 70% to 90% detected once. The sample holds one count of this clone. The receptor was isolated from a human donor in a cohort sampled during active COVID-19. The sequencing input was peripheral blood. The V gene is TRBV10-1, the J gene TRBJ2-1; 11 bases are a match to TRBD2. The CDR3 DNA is TGCGCCAGCAGTGAGTCGTTGACTAGCGGGGCCTACAATGAGCAGTTCTTC. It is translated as CASSESLTSGAYNEQFF.